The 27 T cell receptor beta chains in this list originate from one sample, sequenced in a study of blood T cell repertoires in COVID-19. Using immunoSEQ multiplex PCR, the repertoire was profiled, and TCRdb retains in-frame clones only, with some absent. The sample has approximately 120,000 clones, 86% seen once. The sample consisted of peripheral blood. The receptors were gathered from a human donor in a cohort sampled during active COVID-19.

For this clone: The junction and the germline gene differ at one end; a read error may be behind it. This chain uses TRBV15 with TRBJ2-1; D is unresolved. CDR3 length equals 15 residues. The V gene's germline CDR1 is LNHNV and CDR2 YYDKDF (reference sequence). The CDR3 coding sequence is TGTGCCACCAGCAGAGATAAGTCCGAGGCCCTATCCGCGATCTTC. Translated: CATSRDKSEALSAIF.

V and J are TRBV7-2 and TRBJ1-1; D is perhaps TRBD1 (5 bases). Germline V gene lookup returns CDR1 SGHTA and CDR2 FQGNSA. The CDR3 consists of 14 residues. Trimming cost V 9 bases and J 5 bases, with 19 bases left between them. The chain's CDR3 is CASDVGGRRTEAFF. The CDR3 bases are TGTGCCAGTGACGTGGGGGGACGGAGGACTGAAGCTTTCTTT.

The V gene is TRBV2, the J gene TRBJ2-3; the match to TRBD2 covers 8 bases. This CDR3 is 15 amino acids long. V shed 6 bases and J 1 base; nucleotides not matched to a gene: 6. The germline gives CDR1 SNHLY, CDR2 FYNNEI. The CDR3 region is CASRTGTSGTDTQYF. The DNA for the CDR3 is TGTGCCAGCAGGACGGGGACTAGTGGCACAGATACGCAGTATTTT.

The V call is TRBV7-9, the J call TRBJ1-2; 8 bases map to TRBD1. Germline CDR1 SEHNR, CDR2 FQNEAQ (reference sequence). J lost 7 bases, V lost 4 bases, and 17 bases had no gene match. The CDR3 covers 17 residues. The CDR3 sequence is CASSSPGQDVISGGYTF. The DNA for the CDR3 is TGTGCCAGCAGCTCACCGGGACAGGATGTAATCTCGGGTGGCTACACCTTC.

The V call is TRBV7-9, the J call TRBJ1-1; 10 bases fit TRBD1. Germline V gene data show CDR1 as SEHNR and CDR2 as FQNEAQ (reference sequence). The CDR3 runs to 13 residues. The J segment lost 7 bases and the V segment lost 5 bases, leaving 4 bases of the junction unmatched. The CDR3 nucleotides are TGTGCCAGCAGCACCGACAGGGGGCTTGAAGCTTTCTTT. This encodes CASSTDRGLEAFF.

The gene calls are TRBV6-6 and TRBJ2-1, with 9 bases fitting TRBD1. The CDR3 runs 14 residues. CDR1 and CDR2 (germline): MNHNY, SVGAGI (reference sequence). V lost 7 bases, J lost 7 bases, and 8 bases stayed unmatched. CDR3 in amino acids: CASKGQGAGNEQFF. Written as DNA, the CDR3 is TGTGCCAGCAAGGGACAGGGAGCAGGGAATGAGCAGTTCTTC.

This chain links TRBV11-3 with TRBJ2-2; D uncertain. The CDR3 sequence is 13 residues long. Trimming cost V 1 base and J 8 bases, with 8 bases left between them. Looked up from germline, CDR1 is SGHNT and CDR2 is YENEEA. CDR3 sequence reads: CASSLGEVGELFF. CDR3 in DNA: TGTGCCAGCAGCTTAGGAGAAGTGGGGGAGCTGTTTTTT.

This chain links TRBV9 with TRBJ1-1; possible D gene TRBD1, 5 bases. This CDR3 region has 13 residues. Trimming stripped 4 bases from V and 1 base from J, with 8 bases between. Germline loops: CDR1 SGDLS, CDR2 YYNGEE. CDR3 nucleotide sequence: TGTGCCAGCAGCCCTGGACAGAACACTGAAGCTTTCTTT. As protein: CASSPGQNTEAFF.

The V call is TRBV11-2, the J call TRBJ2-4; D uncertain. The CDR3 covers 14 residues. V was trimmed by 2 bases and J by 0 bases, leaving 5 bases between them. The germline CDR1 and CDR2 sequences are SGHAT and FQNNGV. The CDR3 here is CASSLFLAKNIQYF. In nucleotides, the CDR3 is TGTGCCAGCAGCTTATTCCTAGCCAAAAACATTCAGTACTTC.

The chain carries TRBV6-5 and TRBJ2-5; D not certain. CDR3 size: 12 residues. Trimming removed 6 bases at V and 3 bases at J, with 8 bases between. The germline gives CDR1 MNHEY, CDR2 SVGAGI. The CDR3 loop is CASSAPEETQYF. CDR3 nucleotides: TGTGCCAGCAGCGCCCCGGAAGAGACCCAGTACTTC.

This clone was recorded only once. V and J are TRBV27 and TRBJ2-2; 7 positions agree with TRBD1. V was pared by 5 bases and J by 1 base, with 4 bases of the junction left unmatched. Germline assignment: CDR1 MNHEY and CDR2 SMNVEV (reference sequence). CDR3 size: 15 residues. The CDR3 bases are TGTGCCAGCAGTCGACAGGGCTTGAACACCGGGGAGCTGTTTTTT. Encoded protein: CASSRQGLNTGELFF.

The CDR3 reads CASSAGYSYEQYF. The DNA for the CDR3 is TGTGCCAGTAGTGCAGGGTATTCCTACGAGCAGTACTTC. The J gene is TRBJ2-7, the V gene TRBV19, with TRBD1 as a possible D gene (5 bases). This CDR3 is 13 amino acids long. CDR1 LNHDA and CDR2 SQIVND come from the germline V gene (reference sequence). V dropped 5 bases and J dropped 1 base, with 9 bases sitting between them.

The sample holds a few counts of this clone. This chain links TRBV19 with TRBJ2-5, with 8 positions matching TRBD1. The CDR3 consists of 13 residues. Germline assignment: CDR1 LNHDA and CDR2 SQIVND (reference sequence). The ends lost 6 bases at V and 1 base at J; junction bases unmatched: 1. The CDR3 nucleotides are TGTGCCAGTAGGGGGACAGGCCAAGAGACCCAGTACTTC. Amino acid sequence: CASRGTGQETQYF.

The CDR3 nucleotides read TGCGCCAGCAGTGATTTGGGGGGACGCAATCAGCCCCAGCATTTT. It yields the protein CASSDLGGRNQPQHF. V and J are TRBV10-2 and TRBJ1-5; maybe TRBD1 (5 bases). Trimming pared 3 bases from V and 2 bases from J, leaving 11 bases between. Germline V gene lookup returns CDR1 WSHSY and CDR2 SAAADI. The CDR3 has 15 amino acids.

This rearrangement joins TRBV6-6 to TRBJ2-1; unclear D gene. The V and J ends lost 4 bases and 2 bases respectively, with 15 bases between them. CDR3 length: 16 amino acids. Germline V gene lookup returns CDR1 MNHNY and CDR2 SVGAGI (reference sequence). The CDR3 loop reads CASSSPDGLPYNEQFF. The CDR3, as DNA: TGTGCCAGCAGTTCCCCCGATGGGCTGCCCTACAATGAGCAGTTCTTC.

The CDR3 nucleotides are TGTGCCAGCAGCTCTCCTGGGACAGCCCAAGAGACCCAGTACTTC. This sequence encodes CASSSPGTAQETQYF. The chain links TRBV7-9 to TRBJ2-5; 7 positions match TRBD1. From germline, CDR1 is SEHNR and CDR2 FQNEAQ (reference sequence). Trimming took 4 bases from V and 1 from J; bases not matched to a gene: 6. This CDR3 has 15 residues.

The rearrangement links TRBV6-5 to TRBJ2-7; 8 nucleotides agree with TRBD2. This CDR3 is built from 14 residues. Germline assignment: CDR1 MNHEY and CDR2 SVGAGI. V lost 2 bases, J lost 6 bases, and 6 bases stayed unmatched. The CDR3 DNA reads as TGTGCCAGCAGTTACCTAGCGGGCAGCGGCGAGCAGTACTTC. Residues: CASSYLAGSGEQYF.

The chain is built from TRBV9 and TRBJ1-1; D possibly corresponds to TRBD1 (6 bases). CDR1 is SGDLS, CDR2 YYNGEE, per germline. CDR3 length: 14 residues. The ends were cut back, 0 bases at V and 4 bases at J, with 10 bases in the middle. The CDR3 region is CASSVGQGTTEAFF. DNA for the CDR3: TGTGCCAGCAGCGTAGGTCAGGGGACCACTGAAGCTTTCTTT.

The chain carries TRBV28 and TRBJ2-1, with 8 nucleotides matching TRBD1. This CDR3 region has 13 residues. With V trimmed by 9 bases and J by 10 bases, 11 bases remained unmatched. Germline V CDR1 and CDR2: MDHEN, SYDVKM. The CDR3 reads CASGQGGNKEQFF. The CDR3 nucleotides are TGTGCCAGTGGACAGGGAGGTAATAAGGAGCAGTTCTTC.

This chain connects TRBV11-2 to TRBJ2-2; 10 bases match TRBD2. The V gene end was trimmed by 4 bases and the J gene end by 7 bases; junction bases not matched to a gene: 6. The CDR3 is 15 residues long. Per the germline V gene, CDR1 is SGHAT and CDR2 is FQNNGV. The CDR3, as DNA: TGTGCCAGCAGCTGGCTAGCGGGAGTAGTCGGGGAGCTGTTTTTT. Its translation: CASSWLAGVVGELFF.

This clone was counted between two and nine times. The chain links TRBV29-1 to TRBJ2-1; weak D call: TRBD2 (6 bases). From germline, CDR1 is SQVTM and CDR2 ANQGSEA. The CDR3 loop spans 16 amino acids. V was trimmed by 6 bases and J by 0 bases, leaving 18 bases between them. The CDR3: CSVVAESRSSYNEQFF. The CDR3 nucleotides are TGCAGCGTAGTAGCGGAGTCGAGGAGCTCCTACAATGAGCAGTTCTTC.

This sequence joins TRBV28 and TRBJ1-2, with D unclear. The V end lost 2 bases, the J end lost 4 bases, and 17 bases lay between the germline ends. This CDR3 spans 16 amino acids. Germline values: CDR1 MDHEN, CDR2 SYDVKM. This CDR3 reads CASSLRPLYGVYGYTF. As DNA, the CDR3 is TGTGCCAGCAGTTTACGGCCCCTCTACGGAGTCTATGGCTACACCTTC.

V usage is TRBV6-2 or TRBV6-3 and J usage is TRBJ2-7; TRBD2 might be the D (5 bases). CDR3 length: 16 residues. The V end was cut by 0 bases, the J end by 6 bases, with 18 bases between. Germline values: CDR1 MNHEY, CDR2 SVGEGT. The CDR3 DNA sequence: TGTGCCAGCAGTTACTCGAATACCGGGGATCTGATCGAGCAGTACTTC. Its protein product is CASSYSNTGDLIEQYF.

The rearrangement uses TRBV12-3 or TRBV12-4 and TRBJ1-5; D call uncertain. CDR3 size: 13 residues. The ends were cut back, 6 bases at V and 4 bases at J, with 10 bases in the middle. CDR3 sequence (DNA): TGTGCCAGCAGCTCCGGAGGAAATCAGCCCCAGCATTTT. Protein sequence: CASSSGGNQPQHF.

In DNA, the CDR3 is TGTGCCACCAGCGGGGACAGAGCCTACACCGGGGAGCTGTTTTTT. It codes for CATSGDRAYTGELFF. This chain joins TRBV15 and TRBJ2-2; 7 nucleotides align to TRBD1. Per the germline V gene, CDR1 is LNHNV and CDR2 is YYDKDF (reference sequence). The CDR3 sequence is 15 residues long. V lost 5 bases and J lost 3; bases outside the gene matches: 6.

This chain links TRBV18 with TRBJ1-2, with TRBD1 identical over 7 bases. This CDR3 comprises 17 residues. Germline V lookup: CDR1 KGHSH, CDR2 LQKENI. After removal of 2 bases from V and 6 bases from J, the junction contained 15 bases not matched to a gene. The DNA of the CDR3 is TGTGCCAGCTCACCATCGCAGGGGGTGCCTGAACGGAATGGCTACACCTTC. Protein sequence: CASSPSQGVPERNGYTF.

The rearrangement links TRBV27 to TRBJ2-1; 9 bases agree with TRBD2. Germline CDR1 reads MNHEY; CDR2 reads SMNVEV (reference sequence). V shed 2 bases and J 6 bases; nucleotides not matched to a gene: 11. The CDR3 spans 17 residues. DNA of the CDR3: TGTGCCAGCAGTTTACCCCCGCGGGGGGGACCAAGCAATGAGCAGTTCTTC. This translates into CASSLPPRGGPSNEQFF.